The present T cell receptor (beta chain) was sequenced within a study of T cell repertoires in aging, cancer and after chemotherapy. This clonotype is large within its sample. What it recognizes is unknown. Multiplex touch-down PCR with TRB-A/B primers amplified rearranged V-D-J TRB sequences. TCRdb reprocessed the multiplex PCR reads with MiXCR, giving one entry per CDR3 protein. The sample lists almost 1,000 distinct CDR3 sequences; 26% were seen once. V lost 4 bases and J lost 4, with 8 bases in between. The CDR3 is 14 amino acids. The germline CDR1 and CDR2 sequences are MNHNS and SASEGT. Study conclusions and caveats: Untreated cancer patients had significantly lower blood TCR diversity than age-matched healthy donors. In cancer patients, declining TCR diversity with age involved lost richness and lost evenness.

Peripheral blood genomic DNA, not sorted cells or RNA, was the template. The J gene is TRBJ2-6, the V gene TRBV6-1; D not resolved. The TCR originated in a human donor with a blood cancer. Sequencing was done on a sample of blood. The CDR3 DNA reads TGTGCCAGCAGTGGAATCAGCGGGGCCAACGTCCTGACTTTC. Its translation: CASSGISGANVLTF.